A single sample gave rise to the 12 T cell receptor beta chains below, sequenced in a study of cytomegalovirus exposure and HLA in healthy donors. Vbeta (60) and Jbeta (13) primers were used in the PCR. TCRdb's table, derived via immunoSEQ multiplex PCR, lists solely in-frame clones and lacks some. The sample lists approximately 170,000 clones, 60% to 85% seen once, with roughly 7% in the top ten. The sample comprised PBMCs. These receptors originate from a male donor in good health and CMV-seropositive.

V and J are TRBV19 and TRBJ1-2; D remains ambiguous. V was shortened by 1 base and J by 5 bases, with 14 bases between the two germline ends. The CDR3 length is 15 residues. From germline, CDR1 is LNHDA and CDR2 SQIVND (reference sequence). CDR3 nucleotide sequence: TGTGCCAGTAGTATAGTTGACACCCCAGAGTATGGCTACACCTTC. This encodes CASSIVDTPEYGYTF.

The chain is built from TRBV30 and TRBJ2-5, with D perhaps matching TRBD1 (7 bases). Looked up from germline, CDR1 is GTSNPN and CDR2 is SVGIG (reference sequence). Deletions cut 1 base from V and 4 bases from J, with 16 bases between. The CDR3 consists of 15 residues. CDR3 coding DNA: TGTGCCTGGAGTGACCAGGGGGGTATTGGAGAGACCCAGTACTTC. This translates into CAWSDQGGIGETQYF.

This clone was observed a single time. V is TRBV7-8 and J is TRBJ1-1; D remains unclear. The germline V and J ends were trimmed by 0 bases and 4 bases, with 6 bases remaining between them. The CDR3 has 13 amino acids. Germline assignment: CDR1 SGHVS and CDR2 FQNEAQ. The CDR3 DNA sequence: TGTGCCAGCAGCTTAGCGCTAGGCACTGAAGCTTTCTTT. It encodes CASSLALGTEAFF.

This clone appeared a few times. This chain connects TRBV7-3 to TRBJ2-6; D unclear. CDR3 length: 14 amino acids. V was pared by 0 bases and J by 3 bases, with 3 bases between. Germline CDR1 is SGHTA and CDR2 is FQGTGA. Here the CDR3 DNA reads TGTGCCAGCAGCTTAACCAGTGGGGCCAACGTCCTGACTTTC. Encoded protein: CASSLTSGANVLTF. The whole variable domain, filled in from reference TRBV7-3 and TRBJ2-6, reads GAGVSQTPSNKVTEKGKYVELRCDPISGHTALYWYRQSLGQGPEFLIYFQGTGAADDSGLPNDRFFAVRPEGSVSTLKIQRTERGDSAVYLCASSLTSGANVLTFGAGSRLTVL.

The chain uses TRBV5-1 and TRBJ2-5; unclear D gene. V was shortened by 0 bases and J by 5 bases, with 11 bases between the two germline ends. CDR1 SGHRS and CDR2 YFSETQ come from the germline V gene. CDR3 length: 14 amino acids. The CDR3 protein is CASSLGSSSETQYF. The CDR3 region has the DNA TGCGCCAGCAGCTTGGGTAGTTCCTCGGAGACCCAGTACTTC.

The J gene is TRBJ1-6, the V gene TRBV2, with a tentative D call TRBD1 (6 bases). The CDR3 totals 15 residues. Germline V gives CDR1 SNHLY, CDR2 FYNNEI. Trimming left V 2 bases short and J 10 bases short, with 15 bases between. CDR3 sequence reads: CASSEYTFRGSPLHF. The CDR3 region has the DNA TGTGCCAGCAGTGAATACACCTTTAGGGGGTCACCCCTCCACTTT. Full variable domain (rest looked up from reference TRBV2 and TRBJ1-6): EPEVTQTPSHQVTQMGQEVILRCVPISNHLYFYWYRQILGQKVEFLVSFYNNEISEKSEIFDDQFSVERPDGSNFTLKIRSTKLEDSAMYFCASSEYTFRGSPLHFGNGTRLTVT.

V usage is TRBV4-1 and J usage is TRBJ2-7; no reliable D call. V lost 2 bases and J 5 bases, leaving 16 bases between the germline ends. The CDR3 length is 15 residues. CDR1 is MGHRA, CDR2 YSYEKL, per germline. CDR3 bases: TGCGCCAGCAGCCAATGGGTTGCGGTGGAAAACGAGCAGTACTTC. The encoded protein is CASSQWVAVENEQYF.

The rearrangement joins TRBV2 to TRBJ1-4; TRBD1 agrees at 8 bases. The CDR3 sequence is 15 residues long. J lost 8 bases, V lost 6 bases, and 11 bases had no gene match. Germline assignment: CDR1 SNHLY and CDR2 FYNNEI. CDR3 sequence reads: CASRRSQGAGEKLFF. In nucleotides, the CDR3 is TGTGCCAGCAGGCGATCTCAGGGGGCGGGGGAAAAACTGTTTTTT.

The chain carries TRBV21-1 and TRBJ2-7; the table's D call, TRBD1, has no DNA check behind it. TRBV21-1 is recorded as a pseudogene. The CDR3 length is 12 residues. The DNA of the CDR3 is TGTGCGGGGGAGACAGGGTCCTACGAGCAGTACTTC. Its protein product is CAGETGSYEQYF.

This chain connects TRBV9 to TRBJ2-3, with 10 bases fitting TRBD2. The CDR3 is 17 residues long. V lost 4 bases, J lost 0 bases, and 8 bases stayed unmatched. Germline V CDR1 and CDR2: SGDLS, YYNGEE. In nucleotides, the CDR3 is TGTGCCAGCAGCACAACCCAGACTAGCGGGAGCACAGATACGCAGTATTTT. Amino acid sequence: CASSTTQTSGSTDTQYF.

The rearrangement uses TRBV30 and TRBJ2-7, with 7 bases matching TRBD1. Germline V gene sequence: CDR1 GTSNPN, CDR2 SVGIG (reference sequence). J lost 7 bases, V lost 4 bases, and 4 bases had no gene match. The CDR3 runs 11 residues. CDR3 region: CAWTGGREQYF. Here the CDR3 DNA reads TGTGCCTGGACAGGGGGTCGGGAGCAGTACTTC.

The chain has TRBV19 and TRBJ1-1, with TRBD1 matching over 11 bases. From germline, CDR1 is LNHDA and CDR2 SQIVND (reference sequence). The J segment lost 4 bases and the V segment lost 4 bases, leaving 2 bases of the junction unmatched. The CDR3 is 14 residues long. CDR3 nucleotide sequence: TGTGCCAGTAGTAGGACAGGGGGCGGCACTGAAGCTTTCTTT. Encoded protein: CASSRTGGGTEAFF.